The entry that follows covers one T cell receptor (beta chain) sequence. This entry is derived from a study of technical replicates of blood from a few donors. The assay was immunoSEQ multiplex PCR, and TCRdb's table has in-frame clones only and misses some. Altogether under 85,000 clones are present, approximately 94% being singletons, with the ten largest covering around 0.26%. V was clipped by 4 bases and J by 1 base; unmatched bases: 17. Germline values: CDR1 LNHDA, CDR2 SQIVND (reference sequence). There are 19 residues in the CDR3. The TCR sequence derives from a human donor in good health. The V gene is TRBV19, the J gene TRBJ2-7, with 9 nucleotides matching TRBD2. The source material was T cells isolated from PBMCs. The CDR3 bases are TGTGCCAGTAGTACCACCAGGGGATTAGCTAGCGGGGCTTCCTACGAGCAGTACTTC. As protein: CASSTTRGLASGASYEQYF.